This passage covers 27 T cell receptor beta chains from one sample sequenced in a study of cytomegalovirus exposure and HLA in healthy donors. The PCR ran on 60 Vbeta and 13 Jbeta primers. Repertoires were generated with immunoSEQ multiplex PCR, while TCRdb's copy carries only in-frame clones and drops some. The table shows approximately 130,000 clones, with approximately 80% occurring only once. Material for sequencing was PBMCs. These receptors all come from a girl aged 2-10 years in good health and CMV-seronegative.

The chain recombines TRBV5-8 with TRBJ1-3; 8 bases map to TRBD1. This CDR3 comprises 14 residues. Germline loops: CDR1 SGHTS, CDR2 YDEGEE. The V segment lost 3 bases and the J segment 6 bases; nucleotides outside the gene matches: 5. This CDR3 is CASSSRQGINTIYF. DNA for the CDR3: TGTGCCAGCAGCTCCCGACAGGGGATAAACACCATATATTTT.

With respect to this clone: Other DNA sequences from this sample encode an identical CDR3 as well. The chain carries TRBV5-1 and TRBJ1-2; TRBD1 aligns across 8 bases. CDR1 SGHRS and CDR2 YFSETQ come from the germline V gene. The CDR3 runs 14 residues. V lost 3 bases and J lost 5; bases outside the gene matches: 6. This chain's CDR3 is CASSSDRGGYGYTF. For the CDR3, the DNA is TGCGCCAGCAGCTCCGACAGGGGAGGATATGGCTACACCTTC.

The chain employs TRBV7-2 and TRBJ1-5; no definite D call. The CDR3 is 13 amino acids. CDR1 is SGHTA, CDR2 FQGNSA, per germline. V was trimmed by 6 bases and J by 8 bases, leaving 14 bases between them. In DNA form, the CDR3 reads TGTGCCAGCAGTCGTGAGAGGGTGGAGCCCCAGCATTTT. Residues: CASSRERVEPQHF.

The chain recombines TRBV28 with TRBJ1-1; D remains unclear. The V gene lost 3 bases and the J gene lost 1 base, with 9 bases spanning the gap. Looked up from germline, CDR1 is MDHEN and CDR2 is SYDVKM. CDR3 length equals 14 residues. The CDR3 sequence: CASSLGRQNTEAFF. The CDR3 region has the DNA TGTGCCAGCAGTTTGGGTCGACAGAACACTGAAGCTTTCTTT.

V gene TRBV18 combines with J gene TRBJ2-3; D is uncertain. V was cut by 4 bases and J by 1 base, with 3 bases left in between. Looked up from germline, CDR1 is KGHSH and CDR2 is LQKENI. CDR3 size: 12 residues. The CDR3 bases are TGTGCCAGCTCACTAGGCACAGATACGCAGTATTTT. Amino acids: CASSLGTDTQYF.

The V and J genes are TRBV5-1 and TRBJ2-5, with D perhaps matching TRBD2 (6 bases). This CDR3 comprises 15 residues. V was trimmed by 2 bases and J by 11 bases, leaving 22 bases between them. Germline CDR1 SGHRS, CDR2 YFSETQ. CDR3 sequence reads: CASSLNTGELREQYF. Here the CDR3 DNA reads TGCGCCAGCAGCTTAAATACGGGAGAGCTAAGGGAGCAGTACTTC. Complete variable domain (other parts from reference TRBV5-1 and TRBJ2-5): KAGVTQTPRYLIKTRGQQVTLSCSPISGHRSVSWYQQTPGQGLQFLFEYFSETQRNKGNFPGRFSGRQFSNSRSEMNVSTLELGDSALYLCASSLNTGELREQYFGPGTRLLVL.

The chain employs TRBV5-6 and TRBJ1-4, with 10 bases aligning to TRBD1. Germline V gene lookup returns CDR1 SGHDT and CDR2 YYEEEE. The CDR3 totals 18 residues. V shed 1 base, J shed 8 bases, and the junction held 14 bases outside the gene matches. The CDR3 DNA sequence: TGTGCCAGCAGCTTGTTGGGGTGGACAGGGGGATCAATCGAAAAACTGTTTTTT. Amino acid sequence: CASSLLGWTGGSIEKLFF.

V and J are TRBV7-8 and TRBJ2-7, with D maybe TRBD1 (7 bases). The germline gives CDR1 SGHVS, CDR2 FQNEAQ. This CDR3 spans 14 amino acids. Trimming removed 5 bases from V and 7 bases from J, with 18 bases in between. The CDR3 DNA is TGTGCCAGCAGCGCGTACCACAGGGGAGGAGAGCAGTACTTC. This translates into CASSAYHRGGEQYF.

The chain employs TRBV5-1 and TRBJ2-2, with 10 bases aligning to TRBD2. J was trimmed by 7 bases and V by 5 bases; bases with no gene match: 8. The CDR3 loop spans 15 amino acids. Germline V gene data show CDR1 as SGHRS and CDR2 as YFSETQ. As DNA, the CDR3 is TGCGCCAGCAGGCTTGGGACTAGCGATGGCGGGGAGCTGTTTTTT. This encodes CASRLGTSDGGELFF. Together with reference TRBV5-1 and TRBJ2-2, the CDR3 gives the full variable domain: KAGVTQTPRYLIKTRGQQVTLSCSPISGHRSVSWYQQTPGQGLQFLFEYFSETQRNKGNFPGRFSGRQFSNSRSEMNVSTLELGDSALYLCASRLGTSDGGELFFGEGSRLTVL.

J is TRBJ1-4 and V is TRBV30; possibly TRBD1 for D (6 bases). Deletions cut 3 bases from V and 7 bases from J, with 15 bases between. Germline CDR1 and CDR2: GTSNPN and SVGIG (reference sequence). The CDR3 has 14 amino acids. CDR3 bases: TGTGCCTGGAGCTATAGCAGGGGATTTGAAAAACTGTTTTTT. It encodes CAWSYSRGFEKLFF.

For the CDR3, the DNA is TGTGCCAGCAGCCAGAGGCGGGGGGCGCCTTACGAGCAGTACTTC. Encoded protein: CASSQRRGAPYEQYF. This rearrangement joins TRBV7-2 to TRBJ2-7, with 8 nucleotides matching TRBD2. V dropped 5 bases and J dropped 4; count of bases not matched to a gene: 10. The CDR3 extends over 15 amino acids. Germline CDR1 is SGHTA and CDR2 is FQGNSA. Full variable domain (outside the CDR3, taken from reference TRBV7-2 and TRBJ2-7): GAGVSQSPSNKVTEKGKDVELRCDPISGHTALYWYRQSLGQGLEFLIYFQGNSAPDKSGLPSDRFSAERTGGSVSTLTIQRTQQEDSAVYLCASSQRRGAPYEQYFGPGTRLTVT.

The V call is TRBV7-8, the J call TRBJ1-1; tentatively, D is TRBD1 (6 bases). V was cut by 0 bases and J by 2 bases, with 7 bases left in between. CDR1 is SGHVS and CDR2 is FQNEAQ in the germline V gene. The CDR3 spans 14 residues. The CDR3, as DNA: TGTGCCAGCAGCTTAGCGACAGGAAACACTGAAGCTTTCTTT. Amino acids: CASSLATGNTEAFF.

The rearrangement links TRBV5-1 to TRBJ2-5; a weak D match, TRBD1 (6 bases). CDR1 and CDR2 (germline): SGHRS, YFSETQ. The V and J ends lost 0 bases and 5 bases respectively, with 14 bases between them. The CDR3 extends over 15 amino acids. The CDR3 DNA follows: TGCGCCAGCAGCTTGGGTTCAGGGGACGGGGAGACCCAGTACTTC. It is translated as CASSLGSGDGETQYF.

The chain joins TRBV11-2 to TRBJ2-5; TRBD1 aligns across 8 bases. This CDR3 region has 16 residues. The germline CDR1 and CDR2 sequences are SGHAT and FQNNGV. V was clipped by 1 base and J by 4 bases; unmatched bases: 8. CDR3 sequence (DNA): TGTGCCAGCAGCTTAGTTGCCGGGACAGGAAGAGAGACCCAGTACTTC. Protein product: CASSLVAGTGRETQYF.

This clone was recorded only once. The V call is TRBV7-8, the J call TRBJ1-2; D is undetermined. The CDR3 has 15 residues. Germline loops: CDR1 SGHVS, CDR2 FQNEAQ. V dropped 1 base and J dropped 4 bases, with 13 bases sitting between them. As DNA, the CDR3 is TGTGCCAGCAGCTTAGTCGGGGAGTTTGGCTATGGCTACACCTTC. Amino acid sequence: CASSLVGEFGYGYTF.

The CDR3 bases are TGTGCCAGCAGTAGATTCGGCGGAACAATTAACTATGGCTACACCTTC. Its translation: CASSRFGGTINYGYTF. The gene calls are TRBV28 and TRBJ1-2; D unresolved. The V end was cut by 5 bases, the J end by 1 base, with 17 bases between. The germline V gene has CDR1 MDHEN and CDR2 SYDVKM. The CDR3 contains 16 residues.

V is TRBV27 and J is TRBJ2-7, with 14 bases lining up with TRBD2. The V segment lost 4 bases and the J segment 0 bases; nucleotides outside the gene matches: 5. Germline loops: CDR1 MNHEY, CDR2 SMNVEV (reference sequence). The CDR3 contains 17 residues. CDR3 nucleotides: TGTGCCAGCAGTTCCGGACTAGCGGGGGGTGACTCCTACGAGCAGTACTTC. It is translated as CASSSGLAGGDSYEQYF.

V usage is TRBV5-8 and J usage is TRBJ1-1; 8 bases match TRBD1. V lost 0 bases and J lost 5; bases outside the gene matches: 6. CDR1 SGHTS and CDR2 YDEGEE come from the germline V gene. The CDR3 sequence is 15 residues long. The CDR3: CASSLGLQGETEAFF. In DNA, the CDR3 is TGTGCCAGCAGCTTGGGTCTACAGGGGGAAACTGAAGCTTTCTTT.

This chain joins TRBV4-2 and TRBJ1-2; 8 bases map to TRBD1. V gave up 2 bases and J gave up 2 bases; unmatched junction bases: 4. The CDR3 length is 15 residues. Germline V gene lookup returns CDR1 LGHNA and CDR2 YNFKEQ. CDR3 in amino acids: CASSQPQGANYGYTF. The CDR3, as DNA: TGTGCCAGCAGCCAACCTCAGGGGGCGAACTATGGCTACACCTTC.

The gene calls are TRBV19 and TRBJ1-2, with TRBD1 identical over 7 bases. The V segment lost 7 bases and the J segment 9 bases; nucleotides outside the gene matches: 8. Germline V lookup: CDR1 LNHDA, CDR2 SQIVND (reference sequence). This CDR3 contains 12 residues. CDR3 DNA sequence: TGTGCCAGTACTGGGACAGCCGGGCGCTACACCTTC. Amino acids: CASTGTAGRYTF.

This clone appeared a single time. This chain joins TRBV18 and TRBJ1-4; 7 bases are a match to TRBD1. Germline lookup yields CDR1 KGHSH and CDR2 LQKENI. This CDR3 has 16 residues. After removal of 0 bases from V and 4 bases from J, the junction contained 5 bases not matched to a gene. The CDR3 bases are TGTGCCAGCTCACCACCTACAGGGGCCTATAATGAAAAACTGTTTTTT. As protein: CASSPPTGAYNEKLFF.

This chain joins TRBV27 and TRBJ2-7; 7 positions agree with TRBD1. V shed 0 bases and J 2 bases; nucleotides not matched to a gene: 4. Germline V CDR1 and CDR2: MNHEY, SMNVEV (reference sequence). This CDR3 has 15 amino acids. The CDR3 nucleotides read TGTGCCAGCAGTTTATCGACAGGGTTTGCCTACGAGCAGTACTTC. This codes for CASSLSTGFAYEQYF.

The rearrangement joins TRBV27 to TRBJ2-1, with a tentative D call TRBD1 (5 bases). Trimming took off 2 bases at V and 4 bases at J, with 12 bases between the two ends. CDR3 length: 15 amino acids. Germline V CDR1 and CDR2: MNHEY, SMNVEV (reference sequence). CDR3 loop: CASSLTREFYNEQFF. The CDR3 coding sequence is TGTGCCAGCAGTTTAACCAGGGAATTTTACAATGAGCAGTTCTTC.

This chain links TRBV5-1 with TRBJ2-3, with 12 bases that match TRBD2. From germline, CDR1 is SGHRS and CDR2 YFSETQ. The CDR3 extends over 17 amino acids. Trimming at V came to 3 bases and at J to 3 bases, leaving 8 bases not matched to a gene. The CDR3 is CASSSTSGGLTTDTQYF. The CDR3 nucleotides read TGCGCCAGCAGCTCTACTAGCGGGGGGTTAACGACAGATACGCAGTATTTT.

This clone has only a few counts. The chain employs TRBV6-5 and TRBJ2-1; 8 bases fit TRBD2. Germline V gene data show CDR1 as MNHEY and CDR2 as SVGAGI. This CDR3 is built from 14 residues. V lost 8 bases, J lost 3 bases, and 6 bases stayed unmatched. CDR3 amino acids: CASSGLGGYNEQFF. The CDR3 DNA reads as TGTGCCAGCTCGGGACTAGGCGGCTACAATGAGCAGTTCTTC.

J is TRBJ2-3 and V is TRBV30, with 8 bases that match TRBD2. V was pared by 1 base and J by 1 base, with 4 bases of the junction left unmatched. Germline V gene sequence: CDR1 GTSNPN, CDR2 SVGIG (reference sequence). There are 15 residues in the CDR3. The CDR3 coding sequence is TGTGCCTGGAGTGCCGCGGGGGGCCGCACAGATACGCAGTATTTT. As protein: CAWSAAGGRTDTQYF.

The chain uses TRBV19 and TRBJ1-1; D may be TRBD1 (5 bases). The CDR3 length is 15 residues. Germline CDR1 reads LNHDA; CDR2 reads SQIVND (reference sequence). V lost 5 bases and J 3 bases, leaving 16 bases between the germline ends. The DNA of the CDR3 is TGTGCCAGTAGTGGCAGGGCTAATCCATACACTGAAGCTTTCTTT. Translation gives CASSGRANPYTEAFF. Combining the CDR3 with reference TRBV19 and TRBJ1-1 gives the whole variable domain DGGITQSPKYLFRKEGQNVTLSCEQNLNHDAMYWYRQDPGQGLRLIYYSQIVNDFQKGDIAEGYSVSREKKESFPLTVTSAQKNPTAFYLCASSGRANPYTEAFFGQGTRLTVV.